The 30 T cell receptor beta chains listed next were all sequenced from one sample in a study of T-cell reconstitution after alpha-beta-depleted transplantation in children. TCRbeta library construction was performed incorporating unique molecular identifiers. TCRdb reanalysed the PCR reads using MiXCR and keeps one entry per CDR3 protein. The sample records just over 950,000 distinct CDR3 sequences, less than 30% being singletons. The specimen was PBMCs, mostly from graft donor cells, collected 360 days after TCRalphabeta/CD19-depleted stem cell transplant. Receptor source: a boy younger than two who had a stem cell transplant for SCID, so the T cells may come from the graft donor.

This clonotype has at least ten counts. The rearrangement links TRBV3-1 to TRBJ2-7, with TRBD1 matching 9 bases. The V gene's germline CDR1 is LGHDT and CDR2 YNNKEL (reference sequence). Trimming at V came to 5 bases and at J to 3 bases, leaving 5 bases not matched to a gene. The CDR3 sequence is 14 residues long. CDR3: CASSGDRDSYEQYF. CDR3 coding DNA: TGTGCCAGCAGCGGGGACAGGGATAGCTACGAGCAGTACTTC.

The chain uses TRBV21-1 and TRBJ2-5; the DNA was not used to check the table's D call, TRBD1. TRBV21-1 is labeled a pseudogene. This CDR3 is 17 amino acids long. CDR3 sequence reads: CASSAYRDRVYQETQYF. In nucleotides, the CDR3 is TGTGCCAGCAGCGCCTACCGGGACAGAGTGTACCAAGAGACCCAGTACTTC.

In nucleotides, the CDR3 is TGTGCCAGCAGCTTAGAACTAGTCTCAGATACGCAGTATTTT. Amino acid sequence: CASSLELVSDTQYF. The chain is built from TRBV7-7 and TRBJ2-3, with D perhaps matching TRBD2 (5 bases). Looked up from germline, CDR1 is SSHAT and CDR2 is FNYEAQ (reference sequence). The CDR3 consists of 14 residues. V was cut by 1 base and J by 4 bases, with 9 bases left in between. The complete variable domain, with remaining parts taken from reference TRBV7-7 and TRBJ2-3, reads GAGVSQSPRYKVTKRGQDVTLRCDPISSHATLYWYQQALGQGPEFLTYFNYEAQPDKSGLPSDRFSAERPEGSISTLTIQRTEQRDSAMYRCASSLELVSDTQYFGPGTRLTVL.

The J gene is TRBJ2-1, the V gene TRBV7-2, with TRBD1 matching over 7 bases. The CDR3 extends over 12 amino acids. Unmatched junction bases numbered 9, after V lost 5 bases and J lost 14 bases. The germline CDR1 and CDR2 sequences are SGHTA and FQGNSA. Here the CDR3 reads CASSLTGTVEFF. CDR3 DNA sequence: TGTGCCAGCAGCCTGACCGGGACAGTCGAGTTCTTC.

V is TRBV24-1 and J is TRBJ2-5, with 8 bases fitting TRBD1. CDR3 length: 16 residues. Germline CDR1 and CDR2: KGHDR and SFDVKD. Unmatched junction bases numbered 8, after V lost 2 bases and J lost 4 bases. The CDR3 loop reads CATSDSDRGISETQYF. The CDR3 DNA reads TGTGCCACCAGTGATTCTGACAGGGGAATCTCAGAGACCCAGTACTTC.

This chain joins TRBV24-1 and TRBJ2-7; no clear D gene. V lost 3 bases, J lost 4 bases, and 9 bases lay in between. The CDR3 consists of 13 residues. Per the germline V gene, CDR1 is KGHDR and CDR2 is SFDVKD. The CDR3 loop reads CATSDPGAYEQYF. The CDR3 nucleotides are TGTGCCACCAGTGATCCCGGAGCTTACGAGCAGTACTTC.

The gene calls are TRBV4-1 and TRBJ2-2; a weak D match, TRBD1 (6 bases). The CDR3 length is 16 residues. V was trimmed by 0 bases and J by 5 bases, leaving 13 bases between them. The germline V gene has CDR1 MGHRA and CDR2 YSYEKL. CDR3 sequence: CASSQEGRGSTGELFF. CDR3 coding DNA: TGCGCCAGCAGCCAAGAAGGCAGGGGTTCGACCGGGGAGCTGTTTTTT.

This chain links TRBV12-3 or TRBV12-4 with TRBJ2-2; D is unclear. V was clipped by 6 bases and J by 13 bases, with 18 bases between them. This CDR3 has 13 residues. CDR3 in amino acids: CASSYLVIDSLFF. In DNA, the CDR3 is TGTGCCAGCAGCTATTTGGTCATAGATTCGCTGTTTTTT.

The chain recombines TRBV29-1 with TRBJ2-3; maybe TRBD2 (6 bases). V shed 3 bases and J shed 1 base, with 14 bases lying between them. This CDR3 is 15 amino acids long. CDR1 and CDR2 from the germline V gene are SQVTM and ANQGSEA. The CDR3 loop reads CSVDNTGGRTDTQYF. As DNA, the CDR3 is TGCAGCGTTGACAACACCGGGGGACGCACAGATACGCAGTATTTT.

Only a few counts were recorded for this clonotype. The chain is built from TRBV29-1 and TRBJ1-1; no clear D. CDR1 and CDR2 (germline): SQVTM, ANQGSEA. The CDR3 loop spans 15 amino acids. The ends were cut back, 4 bases at V and 4 bases at J, with 19 bases in the middle. CDR3 DNA: TGCAGCGTTGCCGGCAGGCCCCTCGGGAGCACTGAAGCTTTCTTT. It translates to CSVAGRPLGSTEAFF.

This clonotype appeared once. The rearrangement joins TRBV12-3 or TRBV12-4 to TRBJ1-2; D gene ambiguous. This CDR3 has 11 residues. Trimming left V 2 bases short and J 13 bases short, with 11 bases between. Written as DNA, the CDR3 is TGTGCCAGCAGTTTATTCGCCGGTAGCACCTTC. This codes for CASSLFAGSTF.

The chain joins TRBV12-3 or TRBV12-4 to TRBJ2-3, with no clear D. V was shortened by 1 base and J by 6 bases, with 11 bases between the two germline ends. The CDR3 loop spans 14 amino acids. This CDR3 is CASSLGLAIDTQYF. The DNA for the CDR3 is TGTGCCAGCAGTTTAGGACTGGCCATTGATACGCAGTATTTT.

The V gene is TRBV18, the J gene TRBJ2-5; 10 bases align to TRBD1. V trimming: 6 bases; J trimming: 5 bases; junction bases outside the gene matches: 9. This CDR3 contains 15 residues. Germline CDR1 reads KGHSH; CDR2 reads LQKENI. The CDR3 DNA reads as TGTGCCAGCTCGTCTCCCGGGACAGGGGTGGAGACCCAGTACTTC. This translates into CASSSPGTGVETQYF.

At least ten counts were recorded for this clonotype. The rearrangement links TRBV6-6 to TRBJ2-2; TRBD2 aligns across 10 bases. CDR1 is MNHNY and CDR2 is SVGAGI in the germline V gene (reference sequence). With 4 bases clipped from V and 6 bases from J, the junction kept 8 bases outside the gene matches. The CDR3 has 16 residues. The CDR3 region is CASSFERGGLAGELFF. The CDR3 coding sequence is TGTGCCAGCAGTTTCGAGCGGGGGGGCCTCGCCGGGGAGCTGTTTTTT.

In its sample, this clonotype was seen a few times. The rearrangement uses TRBV5-1 and TRBJ2-2, with a weak D call TRBD2 (6 bases). V lost 4 bases, J lost 8 bases, and 15 bases lay in between. Germline V CDR1 and CDR2: SGHRS, YFSETQ. This CDR3 is 14 amino acids long. The CDR3 DNA follows: TGCGCCAGCAGCCGGGGGACTCCAAGGGGGGAGCTGTTTTTT. This sequence encodes CASSRGTPRGELFF.

This clonotype occurred a few times. The rearrangement joins TRBV7-9 to TRBJ2-1; 8 bases match TRBD2. V was clipped by 2 bases and J by 9 bases; unmatched bases: 12. From germline, CDR1 is SEHNR and CDR2 FQNEAQ (reference sequence). The CDR3 spans 16 residues. In DNA form, the CDR3 reads TGTGCCAGCAGCTTACCCGAGCGTAAGCGGGGGACTGAGCAGTTCTTC. Protein: CASSLPERKRGTEQFF. Full variable domain (rest looked up from reference TRBV7-9 and TRBJ2-1): DTGVSQNPRHKITKRGQNVTFRCDPISEHNRLYWYRQTLGQGPEFLTYFQNEAQLEKSRLLSDRFSAERPKGSFSTLEIQRTEQGDSAMYLCASSLPERKRGTEQFFGPGTRLTVL.

This clonotype was counted between two and nine times. The chain links TRBV5-1 to TRBJ2-7, with D hard to call. V was trimmed by 0 bases and J by 3 bases, leaving 10 bases between them. Per germline, CDR1 SGHRS and CDR2 YFSETQ. The CDR3 has 14 amino acids. CDR3 sequence: CASSLASDDYEQYF. The DNA of the CDR3 is TGCGCCAGCAGCTTGGCCTCTGACGACTACGAGCAGTACTTC.

The chain joins TRBV20-1 to TRBJ2-5; D is undetermined. The germline V gene encodes CDR1 DFQATT and CDR2 SNEGSKA (reference sequence). Trimming took 5 bases from V and 1 from J, leaving 8 bases between them. The length of the CDR3 is 12 residues. The CDR3 DNA reads TGCAGTGCTGGCCTTACCCAAGAGACCCAGTACTTC. Translating it yields CSAGLTQETQYF.

This sequence joins TRBV29-1 and TRBJ2-3; D gene uncertain. Per germline, CDR1 SQVTM and CDR2 ANQGSEA. The CDR3 spans 16 residues. V was cut by 6 bases and J by 0 bases, with 19 bases left in between. CDR3: CSVDLVGLTSTDTQYF. The CDR3 DNA follows: TGCAGCGTGGATCTCGTGGGATTAACTAGCACAGATACGCAGTATTTT.

This chain links TRBV9 with TRBJ2-5; 7 bases align to TRBD2. The ends lost 0 bases at V and 1 base at J; junction bases unmatched: 0. CDR3 length: 14 amino acids. Germline V gives CDR1 SGDLS, CDR2 YYNGEE. CDR3 sequence reads: CASSVGTSQETQYF. CDR3 DNA sequence: TGTGCCAGCAGCGTAGGGACTAGCCAAGAGACCCAGTACTTC.

Comments on this clonotype: A much larger clone is a single base away; this may be a read error. The chain is built from TRBV29-1 and TRBJ2-5; unclear D gene. The germline V gene has CDR1 SQVTM and CDR2 ANQGSEA. The CDR3 is 11 amino acids. This chain's CDR3 is CSVAVQETQCF. As DNA, the CDR3 is TGCAGCGTTGCGGTCCAAGAGACCCAGTGCTTC.

This chain connects TRBV12-5 to TRBJ2-3; maybe TRBD2 (5 bases). This CDR3 comprises 13 residues. Germline loops: CDR1 LGHNT, CDR2 FRNRAP. Trimming stripped 6 bases from V and 1 base from J, with 8 bases between. CDR3 in DNA: TGTGCTAGTGGGCACGGGGGCACAGATACGCAGTATTTT. Protein sequence: CASGHGGTDTQYF.

This clonotype was detected a few times. CDR3 amino acids: CASSLWTAPSNEQFF. The CDR3 DNA follows: TGTGCCAGCAGCTTGTGGACAGCCCCTAGCAATGAGCAGTTCTTC. This sequence joins TRBV5-8 and TRBJ2-1, with D maybe TRBD1 (6 bases). The ends were cut back, 1 base at V and 6 bases at J, with 14 bases in the middle. CDR1 is SGHTS, CDR2 YDEGEE, per germline. The CDR3 runs to 15 residues.

The V and J genes are TRBV18 and TRBJ2-1, with 9 bases identical to TRBD1. V lost 3 bases, J lost 6 bases, and 9 bases stayed unmatched. Germline V gene lookup returns CDR1 KGHSH and CDR2 LQKENI. The CDR3 is made up of 16 amino acids. The CDR3 coding sequence is TGTGCCAGCTCACCTTATTCCGGGACAGGGAGCAATGAGCAGTTCTTC. Translating it yields CASSPYSGTGSNEQFF.

The chain links TRBV20-1 to TRBJ2-7; tentative D call: TRBD1 (5 bases). Deletions cut 5 bases from V and 0 bases from J, with 11 bases between. Germline CDR1 is DFQATT and CDR2 is SNEGSKA (reference sequence). The CDR3 sequence is 13 residues long. The CDR3 DNA follows: TGCAGTGCTCTGACAGTTACCTCCTACGAGCAGTACTTC. Amino acid sequence: CSALTVTSYEQYF.

The chain uses TRBV6-1 and TRBJ1-6; tentatively, D is TRBD1 (5 bases). V was cut by 7 bases and J by 12 bases, with 10 bases left in between. CDR3 length: 11 residues. Looked up from germline, CDR1 is MNHNS and CDR2 is SASEGT. DNA of the CDR3: TGTGCCAGCACCGGGGGTGGACCCCTCCACTTT. Translated: CASTGGGPLHF.

The J gene is TRBJ2-7, the V gene TRBV5-1; D gene uncertain. The germline CDR1 and CDR2 sequences are SGHRS and YFSETQ. This CDR3 region has 15 residues. The V end lost 4 bases, the J end lost 3 bases, and 17 bases lay between the germline ends. The CDR3 nucleotides are TGCGCCAGCAGCCCCGGCCTAGTATCGGTCTACGAGCAGTACTTC. Amino acids: CASSPGLVSVYEQYF.

In this sample, this clonotype turned up once. The V gene is TRBV6-1, the J gene TRBJ2-7, with 7 bases aligning to TRBD1. V dropped 6 bases and J dropped 0; count of bases not matched to a gene: 8. The germline V gene encodes CDR1 MNHNS and CDR2 SASEGT. This CDR3 is built from 15 residues. This CDR3 reads CASSHRGPSSYEQYF. The CDR3 DNA follows: TGTGCCAGCAGCCATAGGGGGCCCAGCTCCTACGAGCAGTACTTC.

The chain joins TRBV4-2 to TRBJ2-7, with 12 bases fitting TRBD2. Germline-derived CDR1 and CDR2 are LGHNA and YNFKEQ. V was clipped by 2 bases and J by 1 base; unmatched bases: 6. The CDR3 extends over 17 amino acids. The CDR3 loop reads CASSQPPLAGGSYEQYF. Written as DNA, the CDR3 is TGTGCCAGCAGCCAACCCCCACTAGCGGGGGGTTCCTACGAGCAGTACTTC.

This clonotype was seen repeatedly, ten times or more. The V call is TRBV29-1, the J call TRBJ2-3, with D possibly being TRBD2 (6 bases). Per germline, CDR1 SQVTM and CDR2 ANQGSEA. V was pared by 1 base and J by 6 bases, with 14 bases between. There are 14 residues in the CDR3. This chain's CDR3 is CSVEGEEIGDTQYF. The CDR3 DNA reads TGCAGCGTTGAAGGGGAGGAGATTGGGGATACGCAGTATTTT.